This TCR beta chain was retrieved from a study of blood T cell repertoires in COVID-19. Study information: PBMCs, B-cell-depleted T cells, or T cells were the source of the cDNA or gDNA that made up the material.

Here immunoSEQ multiplex PCR was the method, and the copy in TCRdb shows in-frame clones only, minus some. The sample yields a few hundred thousand clones, 90% seen once. There are 15 residues in the CDR3. Trimming removed 6 bases from V and 6 bases from J, with 20 bases in between. CDR1 is SNHLY and CDR2 is FYNNEI in the germline V gene. J is TRBJ1-2 and V is TRBV2; no definite D call. Sequenced material: peripheral blood. The sequence derives from a woman aged 25 to 45 with COVID-19, enrolled during active disease. Written as DNA, the CDR3 is TGTGCCAGCAGCCAAAAGAGAGGAATGTGGGATGGCTACACCTTC. The encoded protein is CASSQKRGMWDGYTF.